The clone carrying this TCR beta chain was observed a handful of times. As for time point: about six months of natalizumab therapy. Germline loops: CDR1 MDHEN, CDR2 SYDVKM. With 8 bases removed from V and 5 bases from J, the gap between germline ends came to 13 bases. CDR3 length equals 13 residues. Assay: immunoSEQ multiplex PCR; the TCRdb copy retains only in-frame clones and omits some. The repertoire holds some 30,000 clones, about 90% seen once, with approximately 1.5% in the top ten. The sample is drawn from a study of multiple sclerosis patients with progressive multifocal leukoencephalopathy. This chain links TRBV28 with TRBJ2-1; D may correspond to TRBD1 or TRBD2 (5 bases each). This sequence originates from a human donor with multiple sclerosis. Sequenced material: PBMCs, taken from a patient treated with natalizumab. The CDR3 DNA follows: TGTGCCAGCCATCTTCGGGACGACAATGAGCAGTTCTTC. Protein: CASHLRDDNEQFF. The variable domain in full, completed from reference TRBV28 and TRBJ2-1, reads DVKVTQSSRYLVKRTGEKVFLECVQDMDHENMFWYRQDPGLGLRLIYFSYDVKMKEKGDIPEGYSVSREKKERFSLILESASTNQTSMYLCASHLRDDNEQFFGPGTRLTVL.